These 9 T cell receptor beta chains share one sample of origin, sequenced in a study of CD8+ T cells in alopecia areata. RNA extraction was followed by reverse transcription into cDNA, which acted as the sequencing template. Clones were read by immunoSEQ multiplex PCR, and TCRdb kept only the in-frame ones, dropping some. The repertoire includes approximately 150,000 clones, 75% to 90% of them detected once, and over 13% sits in the top ten. Sequencing used CD8+ T cells sorted from blood, obtained at week 0. Receptors were obtained from a human donor with alopecia areata.

This chain uses TRBV27 with TRBJ2-1; D perhaps matches TRBD1 (5 bases). The germline CDR1 and CDR2 sequences are MNHEY and SMNVEV (reference sequence). CDR3 size: 13 residues. Trimming took off 6 bases at V and 5 bases at J, with 11 bases between the two ends. As DNA, the CDR3 is TGTGCCAGCAGGACCCAGGGAAACAATGAGCAGTTCTTC. It specifies CASRTQGNNEQFF.

Regarding this clone: One junction end does not reproduce the germline sequence, and a read error may be involved. The V call is TRBV18, the J call TRBJ2-2, with 7 nucleotides matching TRBD2. The CDR3 contains 20 residues. Germline CDR1 KGHSH, CDR2 LQKENI. The CDR3 DNA reads as TGTGCCAGCTCACCAGAGGGCAAATTAGGGGACTATCCGAACCCCGGGGAGCTGTTTTTT. Protein sequence: CASSPEGKLGDYPNPGELFF.

The chain couples TRBV4-1 to TRBJ2-7; 10 bases match TRBD2. The CDR3 is 16 amino acids. Per the germline V gene, CDR1 is MGHRA and CDR2 is YSYEKL. Trimming cost V 1 base and J 4 bases; bases outside gene matches: 7. DNA for the CDR3: TGCGCCAGCAGCCAAGCTTCAACTAGCGGGATGTACGAGCAGTACTTC. Amino acid sequence: CASSQASTSGMYEQYF.

The chain joins TRBV7-3 to TRBJ2-2; D uncertain. CDR3 length equals 13 residues. Trimming took 7 bases from V and 6 from J, leaving 12 bases between them. CDR1 is SGHTA, CDR2 FQGTGA, per germline. The CDR3 is CASTSLKSGELFF. The CDR3 DNA reads TGTGCCAGCACCTCCTTAAAGTCCGGGGAGCTGTTTTTT.

The rearrangement uses TRBV29-1 and TRBJ1-2; TRBD1 matches at 9 bases. This CDR3 is 13 amino acids long. V dropped 3 bases and J dropped 7; count of bases not matched to a gene: 6. Germline CDR1 reads SQVTM; CDR2 reads ANQGSEA. CDR3 sequence (DNA): TGCAGCGTTGAGACAGGGGGTGAGGTTGGCTACACCTTC. Translated: CSVETGGEVGYTF. The whole variable domain, remainder taken from reference TRBV29-1 and TRBJ1-2, is SAVISQKPSRDICQRGTSLTIQCQVDSQVTMMFWYRQQPGQSLTLIATANQGSEATYESGFVIDKFPISRPNLTFSTLTVSNMSPEDSSIYLCSVETGGEVGYTFGSGTRLTVV.

This chain uses TRBV27 with TRBJ1-2; D is perhaps TRBD1 (5 bases). The CDR3 runs to 13 residues. The V gene lost 5 bases and the J gene lost 8 bases, with 15 bases spanning the gap. Germline-derived CDR1 and CDR2 are MNHEY and SMNVEV (reference sequence). CDR3 sequence reads: CASSKGPTKGYTF. DNA of the CDR3: TGTGCCAGCAGTAAGGGGCCCACGAAGGGCTACACCTTC.

V gene TRBV15 combines with J gene TRBJ1-2, with D possibly being TRBD1 (5 bases). CDR1 is LNHNV and CDR2 is YYDKDF in the germline V gene (reference sequence). The CDR3 runs to 17 residues. The germline V and J ends were trimmed by 4 bases and 3 bases, with 21 bases remaining between them. The CDR3 region has the DNA TGTGCCACCAGCACAACCTTGTTGGAGGGACCGGACTATGGCTACACCTTC. Residues: CATSTTLLEGPDYGYTF.

The genes are TRBV20-1 and TRBJ2-1, with unresolved D. The ends were cut back, 3 bases at V and 6 bases at J, with 6 bases in the middle. Germline V lookup: CDR1 DFQATT, CDR2 SNEGSKA (reference sequence). The CDR3 length is 11 residues. CDR3 in DNA: TGCAGTGCTAGGGATCTCAATGAGCAGTTCTTC. Translated: CSARDLNEQFF.

Comment on this clone: At the DNA level, this CDR3 is encoded by other sequences in the same sample as well. This sequence joins TRBV25-1 and TRBJ2-3; D is unclear. The CDR3 runs 14 residues. The germline V gene encodes CDR1 MGHDK and CDR2 SYGVNS. Trimming removed 3 bases at V and 3 bases at J, with 10 bases between. As DNA, the CDR3 is TGTGCCAGCAGTGAGTACAGCCTTACAGATACGCAGTATTTT. This codes for CASSEYSLTDTQYF.